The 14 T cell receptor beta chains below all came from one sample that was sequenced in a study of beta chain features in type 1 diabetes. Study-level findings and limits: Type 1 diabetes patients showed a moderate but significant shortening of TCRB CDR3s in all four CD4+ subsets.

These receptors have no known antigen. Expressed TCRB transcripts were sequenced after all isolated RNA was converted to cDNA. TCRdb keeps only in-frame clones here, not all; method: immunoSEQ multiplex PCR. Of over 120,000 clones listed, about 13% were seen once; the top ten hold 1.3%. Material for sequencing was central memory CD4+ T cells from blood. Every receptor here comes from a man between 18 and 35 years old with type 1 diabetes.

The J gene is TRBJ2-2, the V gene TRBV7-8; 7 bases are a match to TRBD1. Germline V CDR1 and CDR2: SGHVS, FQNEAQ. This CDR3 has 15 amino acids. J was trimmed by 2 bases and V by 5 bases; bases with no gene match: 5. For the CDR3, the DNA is TGTGCCAGCAGCCTGACAGGGAGAAACACCGGGGAGCTGTTTTTT. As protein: CASSLTGRNTGELFF. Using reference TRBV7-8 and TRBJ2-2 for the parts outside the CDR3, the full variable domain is GAGVSQSPRYKVAKRGQDVALRCDPISGHVSLFWYQQALGQGPEFLTYFQNEAQLDKSGLPSDRFFAERPEGSVSTLKIQRTQQEDSAVYLCASSLTGRNTGELFFGEGSRLTVL.

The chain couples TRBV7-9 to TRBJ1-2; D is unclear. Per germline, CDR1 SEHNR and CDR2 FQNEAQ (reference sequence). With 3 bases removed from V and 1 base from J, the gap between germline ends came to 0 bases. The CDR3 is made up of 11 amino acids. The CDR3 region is CASSFNYGYTF. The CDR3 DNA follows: TGTGCCAGCAGCTTTAACTATGGCTACACCTTC. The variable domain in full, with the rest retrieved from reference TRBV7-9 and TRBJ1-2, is DTGVSQNPRHKITKRGQNVTFRCDPISEHNRLYWYRQTLGQGPEFLTYFQNEAQLEKSRLLSDRFSAERPKGSFSTLEIQRTEQGDSAMYLCASSFNYGYTFGSGTRLTVV.

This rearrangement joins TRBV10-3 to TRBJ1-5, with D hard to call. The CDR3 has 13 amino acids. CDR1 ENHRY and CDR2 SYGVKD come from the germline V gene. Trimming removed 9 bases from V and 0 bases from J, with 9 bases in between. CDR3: CAIQEDSNQPQHF. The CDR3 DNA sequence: TGTGCCATTCAGGAGGATAGCAATCAGCCCCAGCATTTT.

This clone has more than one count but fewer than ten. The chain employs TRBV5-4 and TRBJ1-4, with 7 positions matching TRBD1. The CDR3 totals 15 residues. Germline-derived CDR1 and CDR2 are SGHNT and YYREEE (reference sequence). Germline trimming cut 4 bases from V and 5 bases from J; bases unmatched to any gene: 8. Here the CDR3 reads CASSTRTGINEKLFF. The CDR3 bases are TGTGCCAGCAGCACCAGGACAGGAATAAATGAAAAACTGTTTTTT.

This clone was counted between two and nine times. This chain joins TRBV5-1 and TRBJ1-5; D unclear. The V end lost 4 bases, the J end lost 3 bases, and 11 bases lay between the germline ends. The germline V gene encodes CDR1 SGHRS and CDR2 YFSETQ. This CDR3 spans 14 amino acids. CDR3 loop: CASSEIGFNQPQHF. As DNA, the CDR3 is TGCGCCAGCAGCGAAATAGGGTTCAATCAGCCCCAGCATTTT.

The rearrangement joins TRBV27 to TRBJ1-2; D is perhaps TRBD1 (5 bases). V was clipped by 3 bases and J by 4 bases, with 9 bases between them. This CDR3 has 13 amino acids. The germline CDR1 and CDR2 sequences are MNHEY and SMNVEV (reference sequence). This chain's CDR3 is CASSLGGIYGYTF. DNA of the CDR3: TGTGCCAGCAGTTTGGGGGGGATCTATGGCTACACCTTC.

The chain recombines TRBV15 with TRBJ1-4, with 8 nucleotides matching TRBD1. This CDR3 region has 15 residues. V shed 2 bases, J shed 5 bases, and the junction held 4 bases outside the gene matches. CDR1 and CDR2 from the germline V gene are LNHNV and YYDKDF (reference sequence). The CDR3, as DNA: TGTGCCACCAGCAGAAGGGGACAGGCCAATGAAAAACTGTTTTTT. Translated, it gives CATSRRGQANEKLFF.

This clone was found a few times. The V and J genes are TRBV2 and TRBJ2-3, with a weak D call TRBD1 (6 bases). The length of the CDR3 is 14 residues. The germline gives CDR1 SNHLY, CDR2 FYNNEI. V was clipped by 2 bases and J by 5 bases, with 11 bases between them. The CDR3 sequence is CASSELGARDTQYF. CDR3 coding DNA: TGTGCCAGCAGTGAACTGGGGGCCAGAGATACGCAGTATTTT.

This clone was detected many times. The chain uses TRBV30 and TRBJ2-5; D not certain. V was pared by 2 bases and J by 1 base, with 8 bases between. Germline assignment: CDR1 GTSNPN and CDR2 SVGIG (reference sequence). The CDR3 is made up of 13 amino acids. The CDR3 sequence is CAWSRSSQETQYF. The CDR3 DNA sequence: TGTGCCTGGAGTAGGTCGAGCCAAGAGACCCAGTACTTC.

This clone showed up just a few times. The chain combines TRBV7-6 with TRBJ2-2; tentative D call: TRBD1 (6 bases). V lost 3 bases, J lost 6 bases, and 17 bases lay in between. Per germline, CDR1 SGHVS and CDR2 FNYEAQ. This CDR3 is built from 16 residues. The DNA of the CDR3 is TGTGCCAGCAGCTTCAGGGGCTCTACCGTGCCCGGGGAGCTGTTTTTT. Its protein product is CASSFRGSTVPGELFF. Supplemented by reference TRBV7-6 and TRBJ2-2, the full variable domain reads GAGVSQSPRYKVTKRGQDVALRCDPISGHVSLYWYRQALGQGPEFLTYFNYEAQQDKSGLPNDRFSAERPEGSISTLTIQRTEQRDSAMYRCASSFRGSTVPGELFFGEGSRLTVL.

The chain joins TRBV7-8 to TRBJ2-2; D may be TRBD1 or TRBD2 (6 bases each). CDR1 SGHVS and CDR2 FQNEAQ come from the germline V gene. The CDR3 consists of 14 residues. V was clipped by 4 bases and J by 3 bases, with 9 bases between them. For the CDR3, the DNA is TGTGCCAGCAGCTGGAGGGGGGACACCGGGGAGCTGTTTTTT. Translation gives CASSWRGDTGELFF.

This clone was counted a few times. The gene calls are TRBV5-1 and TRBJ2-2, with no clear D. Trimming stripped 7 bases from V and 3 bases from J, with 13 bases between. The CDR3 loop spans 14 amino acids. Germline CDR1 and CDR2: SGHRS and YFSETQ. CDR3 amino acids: CASVGSVDTGELFF. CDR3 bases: TGCGCCAGCGTTGGTTCCGTAGACACCGGGGAGCTGTTTTTT.

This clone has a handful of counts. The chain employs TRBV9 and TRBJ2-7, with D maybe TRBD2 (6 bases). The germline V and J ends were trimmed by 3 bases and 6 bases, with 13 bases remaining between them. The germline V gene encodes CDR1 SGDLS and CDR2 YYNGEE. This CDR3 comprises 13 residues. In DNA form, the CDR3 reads TGTGCCAGCAGCGGCGGGACCGCGCCCGAGCAGTACTTC. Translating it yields CASSGGTAPEQYF.

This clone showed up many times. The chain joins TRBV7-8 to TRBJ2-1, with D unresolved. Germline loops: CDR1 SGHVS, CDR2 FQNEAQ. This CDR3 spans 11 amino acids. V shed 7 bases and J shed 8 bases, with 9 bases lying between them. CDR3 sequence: CASTLAHEQFF. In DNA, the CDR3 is TGTGCCAGCACTTTGGCCCATGAGCAGTTCTTC.